The rows below give T cell receptor beta chains drawn from one sample of a study of shared clonotypes between healthy human individuals. The assay was immunoSEQ multiplex PCR, and TCRdb's table has in-frame clones only and misses some. The sample lists a few hundred thousand clones; about 96% were seen once. Material for sequencing was memory CD8+ T cells sorted from blood. The receptor source for this set is a man aged 25 to 45 in good health. Both conserved end residues are part of each CDR3. D genes are given only for firm matches. Clone size is shown for a subset of rows, as once, few, many or a class of expanded clone.

size | J | D | V | DNA | CDR3
- | TRBJ1-2 | - | TRBV9 | TGTGCCAGCAGCGTACAGGGACGGGGCTACACCTTC | CASSVQGRGYTF
- | TRBJ2-2 | - | TRBV7-7 | TGTGCTAGCAGCTTAGTAGGCGGAAACACCGGGGAGCTGTTTTTT | CASSLVGGNTGELFF
- | TRBJ2-1 | - | TRBV5-1 | TGCGCCAGCAGCTTGGAAGCGGGTCTAGGTGATTTCTTC | CASSLEAGLGDFF
- | TRBJ1-2 | TRBD1 | TRBV4-1 | TGCGCCAGCAGCCAGACTCCGGGACAGGGGGATGGCTACACCTTC | CASSQTPGQGDGYTF
- | TRBJ2-7 | - | TRBV7-9 | TGTGCCAGCAGCTTAGGGGCACTGTACGAGCAGTACTTC | CASSLGALYEQYF
- | TRBJ2-2 | TRBD2 | TRBV7-9 | TGTGCGATGACTAGCGGGAAGGGGAACACCGGGGAGCTGTTTTTT | CAMTSGKGNTGELFF
- | TRBJ2-7 | TRBD2 | TRBV18 | TGTGCCAGCTCACAGATTGCGTCTAGCGGGACGTACGAGCAGTACTTC | CASSQIASSGTYEQYF
- | TRBJ2-4 | TRBD1 | TRBV27 | TGTGCCAGCAGTCTACAGGGGAAACAAAACATTCAGTACTTC | CASSLQGKQNIQYF
- | TRBJ1-2 | - | TRBV4-2 | TGTGCCAGCAGCCAAGACGGTCCGGGGAGGCTGCGGGGCTACACCTTC | CASSQDGPGRLRGYTF
- | TRBJ2-6 | - | TRBV6-5 | TGTGCCAGCAGTCCCGACTGGGGGGCCAACGTCCTGACTTTC | CASSPDWGANVLTF
- | TRBJ1-4 | - | TRBV28 | TGTGCCAGCAGGACAGCAACTAATGAAAAACTGTTTTTT | CASRTATNEKLFF
few | TRBJ1-1 | - | TRBV30 | TGTGCCTGGAGGGGGGGGAACACTGAAGCTTTCTTT | CAWRGGNTEAFF
- | TRBJ2-2 | - | TRBV10-1 | TGCGCCAGCAGTGAGTCTGGGCGGAACACCGGGGAGCTGTTTTTT | CASSESGRNTGELFF
- | TRBJ2-7 | TRBD1 | TRBV9 | TGTGCCAGCAGCGTCGGGACAGGGGTGCCCTACTACGAGCAGTACTTC | CASSVGTGVPYYEQYF
- | TRBJ2-3 | TRBD2 | TRBV9 | TGTGCCAGCAGCGCTAGCGGGGGCTACACAGATACGCAGTATTTT | CASSASGGYTDTQYF
- | TRBJ2-7 | - | TRBV4-2 | TGTGCCAGCAGCCAAGGCCAGGGTGCCGCCTACGAGCAGTACTTC | CASSQGQGAAYEQYF
- | TRBJ1-1 | - | TRBV15 | TGTGCCACCAGCAGAGATCCACAGGGCACTGAAGCTTTCTTT | CATSRDPQGTEAFF
- | TRBJ2-6 | - | TRBV6-1 | TGTGCCAGCAGTGAAGACAGCTCTGGGGCCAACGTCCTGACTTTC | CASSEDSSGANVLTF
- | TRBJ2-7 | TRBD2 | TRBV5-1 | TGCGCCAGCAGTAGGGGAAGCGGGAGGACTCTCTACGAGCAGTACTTC | CASSRGSGRTLYEQYF
- | TRBJ1-3 | - | TRBV6-1 | TGTGCCACCGGGCGGGACGTCTCTGGAAACACCATATATTTT | CATGRDVSGNTIYF
- | TRBJ2-3 | - | TRBV6-5 | TGTGCCAGCAGACAGGGAGGTTTCACAGATACGCAGTATTTT | CASRQGGFTDTQYF
- | TRBJ2-7 | - | TRBV19 | TGTGCCAGTAGTCAACCGGCAGGGAGCGAGCAGTACTTC | CASSQPAGSEQYF
- | TRBJ2-1 | - | TRBV11-3 | TGTGCCAGCAGCTTAGGTTGGAGGGCCTCCTACAATGAGCAGTTCTTC | CASSLGWRASYNEQFF
- | TRBJ1-1 | TRBD1 | TRBV19 | TGTGCCAGTAGTATAGATCTCTGGTACAGGGGAACTGAAGCTTTCTTT | CASSIDLWYRGTEAFF
- | TRBJ2-5 | - | TRBV6-5 | TGTGCCAGCAGTTATTTTCTAGCTAAGTACCAAGAGACCCAGTACTTC | CASSYFLAKYQETQYF
- | TRBJ1-4 | - | TRBV4-1 | TGCGCCAGCAGCCAAGATATCGGGCGACAGATCCTACGGGAAAAACTGTTTTTT | CASSQDIGRQILREKLFF
few | TRBJ2-4 | TRBD2 | TRBV2 | TGTGCCAGCAGTGAAGCTTCTAGCGGAGTTCAGTACTTC | CASSEASSGVQYF